The 18 T cell receptor beta chains given below trace back to one sample, sequenced in a study of CD8 T cells in ankylosing spondylitis. The antigens of these receptors remain unknown. The study's findings and limits: Blood of patients with ankylosing spondylitis appeared to be characterized by a TCR beta motif of 8 or 9 highly homologous variants.

TCRdb redid the calling of the 5' RACE reads with MiXCR, one entry per CDR3 protein. Here the sample spans some 100,000 distinct CDR3 sequences, about 9% being singletons. Material for sequencing was blood, either unsorted or a sorted T cell fraction (not recorded which). All receptors come from a male donor with ankylosing spondylitis.

The table lists this clonotype with a few counts. This sequence joins TRBV6-1 and TRBJ2-1; D may be TRBD2 (5 bases). The V gene lost 2 bases and the J gene lost 9 bases, with 8 bases spanning the gap. Germline V CDR1 and CDR2: MNHNS, SASEGT. The length of the CDR3 is 12 residues. CDR3 sequence (DNA): TGTGCCAGCAGTGAATGGGGAGTTGAGCAGTTCTTC. Protein: CASSEWGVEQFF.

This clonotype has ten or more counts. The rearrangement joins TRBV20-1 to TRBJ2-2, with TRBD1 matching 9 bases. The CDR3 is made up of 16 amino acids. Germline values: CDR1 DFQATT, CDR2 SNEGSKA (reference sequence). The J segment lost 3 bases and the V segment lost 3 bases, leaving 8 bases of the junction unmatched. The CDR3 DNA reads as TGCAGTGCTAGCCGCCCGGGACAGGGATACACCGGGGAGCTGTTTTTT. This encodes CSASRPGQGYTGELFF.

The V gene is TRBV4-2, the J gene TRBJ2-3; TRBD1 matches 8 bases. Trimming at V came to 0 bases and at J to 3 bases, leaving 11 bases not matched to a gene. The CDR3 consists of 18 residues. Germline CDR1 is LGHNA and CDR2 is YNFKEQ. CDR3 DNA: TGTGCCAGCAGCCAAGACTTTGACAGGGGTGGTCTTACAGATACGCAGTATTTT. Residues: CASSQDFDRGGLTDTQYF.

This clonotype has a handful of counts. This chain joins TRBV7-9 and TRBJ2-3, with 7 bases lining up with TRBD2. Unmatched junction bases numbered 5, after V lost 5 bases and J lost 0 bases. The CDR3 extends over 15 amino acids. CDR1 and CDR2 from the germline V gene are SEHNR and FQNEAQ (reference sequence). The CDR3 loop is CASSGEGSSTDTQYF. In DNA, the CDR3 is TGTGCCAGCAGCGGGGAGGGCTCTAGCACAGATACGCAGTATTTT.

As regards this clonotype: A much larger clone differs from this one at a single base, so this may be a read error. This sequence joins TRBV5-1 and TRBJ2-3; possible D gene TRBD2, 5 bases. This CDR3 is 15 amino acids long. Germline lookup yields CDR1 SGHRS and CDR2 YFSETQ. The V gene lost 3 bases and the J gene lost 3 bases, with 14 bases spanning the gap. The CDR3 reads CASSSERTGTDTQYF. Here the CDR3 DNA reads TGCGCCAGCAGCTCAGAGCGAACGGGGACAGATACGCAGTATTTT.

This clonotype came up many times. J is TRBJ1-1 and V is TRBV6-1, with no clear D. V gave up 6 bases and J gave up 0 bases, with 14 bases separating them. The V gene's germline CDR1 is MNHNS and CDR2 SASEGT. CDR3 size: 15 residues. The CDR3 DNA is TGTGCCAGCAGCCAACGGGGAGGGATGAACACTGAAGCTTTCTTT. It is translated as CASSQRGGMNTEAFF.

This clonotype was counted at least ten times. The chain carries TRBV7-9 and TRBJ2-1, with D perhaps matching TRBD2 (5 bases). Germline CDR1 SEHNR, CDR2 FQNEAQ (reference sequence). The CDR3 contains 17 residues. Trimming cost V 5 bases and J 0 bases, with 17 bases left between them. Here the CDR3 reads CASSPRGLSRSYNEQFF. The DNA of the CDR3 is TGTGCCAGCAGCCCCCGAGGGCTCTCCCGCTCCTACAATGAGCAGTTCTTC.

The chain recombines TRBV9 with TRBJ2-1; unclear D gene. V lost 0 bases and J lost 10, with 17 bases in between. The CDR3 totals 15 residues. Germline V gives CDR1 SGDLS, CDR2 YYNGEE. The CDR3 loop reads CASSVGGSEVTEQFF. In DNA form, the CDR3 reads TGTGCCAGCAGCGTAGGAGGCAGCGAGGTCACGGAGCAGTTCTTC. The whole variable domain, filled in from reference TRBV9 and TRBJ2-1, reads DSGVTQTPKHLITATGQRVTLRCSPRSGDLSVYWYQQSLDQGLQFLIQYYNGEERAKGNILERFSAQQFPDLHSELNLSSLELGDSALYFCASSVGGSEVTEQFFGPGTRLTVL.

The V gene is TRBV15, the J gene TRBJ1-6; D unclear. V lost 8 bases and J lost 9, with 11 bases in between. The CDR3 has 12 residues. Germline V gene data show CDR1 as LNHNV and CDR2 as YYDKDF (reference sequence). The CDR3 region is CATLLGISPLHF. CDR3 DNA sequence: TGTGCCACCCTGTTAGGGATTTCACCCCTCCACTTT.

As concerns this clonotype: Because the CDR3's place on the DNA is in doubt, the DNA is left out and the CDR3 is given as listed by TCRdb. The chain recombines TRBV10-3 with TRBJ2-2; TRBD1 is the table's D call and was not checked against the DNA. Germline V CDR1 and CDR2: ENHRY, SYGVKD. Inclusive of both ends, the CDR3 amounts to 16 amino acids. CDR3 in amino acids: CAISEPGGTAGELFFF.

The table lists this clonotype with many counts. This chain connects TRBV7-9 to TRBJ2-1; D is unresolved. Trimming removed 5 bases from V and 12 bases from J, with 20 bases in between. Germline CDR1 is SEHNR and CDR2 is FQNEAQ (reference sequence). The CDR3 spans 14 residues. The CDR3: CASSPYVSDPGQFF. In DNA form, the CDR3 reads TGTGCCAGCAGCCCCTATGTGAGCGACCCGGGGCAGTTCTTC.

This clonotype was counted many times. The J gene is TRBJ2-1, the V gene TRBV5-6, with 12 bases that match TRBD2. The CDR3 has 18 residues. Germline V gene data show CDR1 as SGHDT and CDR2 as YYEEEE. V gave up 3 bases and J gave up 1 base; unmatched junction bases: 8. The CDR3 nucleotides read TGTGCCAGCAGCTCCCCAACTAGCGGGAGGCCTTCCTACAATGAGCAGTTCTTC. It translates to CASSSPTSGRPSYNEQFF.

This clonotype has a count of ten or more. CDR3 protein: CSALRQGGDTGELFF. DNA of the CDR3: TGCAGTGCTCTCCGACAGGGTGGGGACACCGGGGAGCTGTTTTTT. J is TRBJ2-2 and V is TRBV20-1; 7 positions match TRBD1. The junction had 9 bases not matched to a gene; V was cut back by 5 bases and J by 3 bases. Germline V CDR1 and CDR2: DFQATT, SNEGSKA (reference sequence). The CDR3 length is 15 residues.

The chain employs TRBV7-9 and TRBJ1-3; D gene ambiguous. CDR3 length equals 16 residues. In germline, CDR1 is SEHNR, CDR2 FQNEAQ (reference sequence). Trimming stripped 2 bases from V and 5 bases from J, with 16 bases between. The CDR3 here is CASSLRLGQSRNTIYF. The CDR3 bases are TGTGCCAGCAGCTTACGATTGGGCCAGAGTCGAAACACCATATATTTT.

This chain connects TRBV14 to TRBJ2-5, with D perhaps TRBD2 (6 bases). This CDR3 comprises 15 residues. From germline, CDR1 is SGHDN and CDR2 FVKESK. Trimming left V 0 bases short and J 1 base short, with 9 bases between. The DNA of the CDR3 is TGTGCCAGCAGCCAAGAAGAGGAGGGCCAAGAGACCCAGTACTTC. Protein sequence: CASSQEEEGQETQYF. Drawing the rest from reference TRBV14 and TRBJ2-5, the complete variable domain is EAGVTQFPSHSVIEKGQTVTLRCDPISGHDNLYWYRRVMGKEIKFLLHFVKESKQDESGMPNNRFLAERTGGTYSTLKVQPAELEDSGVYFCASSQEEEGQETQYFGPGTRLLVL.

A few counts support this clonotype. The chain recombines TRBV29-1 with TRBJ2-5; TRBD2 aligns across 9 bases. The CDR3 sequence is 13 residues long. V shed 5 bases, J shed 5 bases, and the junction held 6 bases outside the gene matches. The germline gives CDR1 SQVTM, CDR2 ANQGSEA. CDR3 protein: CSVLSGRGETQYF. DNA of the CDR3: TGCAGCGTTCTTAGCGGGAGAGGGGAGACCCAGTACTTC.

This clonotype was observed a few times. The chain uses TRBV27 and TRBJ2-5, with 9 positions matching TRBD2. This CDR3 has 16 amino acids. V was clipped by 4 bases and J by 5 bases; unmatched bases: 11. Germline CDR1 reads MNHEY; CDR2 reads SMNVEV (reference sequence). The CDR3 loop is CASSSPVAGEWETQYF. The CDR3 DNA follows: TGTGCCAGCAGTTCCCCCGTAGCGGGAGAGTGGGAGACCCAGTACTTC.

This clonotype appeared many times. The gene calls are TRBV12-3 or TRBV12-4 and TRBJ1-2, with TRBD1 identical over 9 bases. Trimming cost V 5 bases and J 4 bases; bases outside gene matches: 5. The CDR3 has 14 amino acids. CDR3 in amino acids: CASSQGQGAYGYTF. CDR3 bases: TGTGCCAGCAGTCAGGGACAGGGCGCCTATGGCTACACCTTC.